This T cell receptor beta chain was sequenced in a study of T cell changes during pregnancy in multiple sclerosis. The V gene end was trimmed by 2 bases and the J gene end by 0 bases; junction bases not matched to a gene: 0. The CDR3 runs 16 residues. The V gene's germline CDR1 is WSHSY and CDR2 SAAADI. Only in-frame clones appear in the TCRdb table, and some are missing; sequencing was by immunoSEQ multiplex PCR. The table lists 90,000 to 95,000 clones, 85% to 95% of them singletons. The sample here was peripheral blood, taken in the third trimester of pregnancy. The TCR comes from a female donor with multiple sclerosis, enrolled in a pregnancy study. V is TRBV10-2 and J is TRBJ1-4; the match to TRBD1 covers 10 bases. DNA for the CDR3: TGCGCCAGCAGTGAGGGGACAGGGGCAACTAATGAAAAACTGTTTTTT. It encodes CASSEGTGATNEKLFF.